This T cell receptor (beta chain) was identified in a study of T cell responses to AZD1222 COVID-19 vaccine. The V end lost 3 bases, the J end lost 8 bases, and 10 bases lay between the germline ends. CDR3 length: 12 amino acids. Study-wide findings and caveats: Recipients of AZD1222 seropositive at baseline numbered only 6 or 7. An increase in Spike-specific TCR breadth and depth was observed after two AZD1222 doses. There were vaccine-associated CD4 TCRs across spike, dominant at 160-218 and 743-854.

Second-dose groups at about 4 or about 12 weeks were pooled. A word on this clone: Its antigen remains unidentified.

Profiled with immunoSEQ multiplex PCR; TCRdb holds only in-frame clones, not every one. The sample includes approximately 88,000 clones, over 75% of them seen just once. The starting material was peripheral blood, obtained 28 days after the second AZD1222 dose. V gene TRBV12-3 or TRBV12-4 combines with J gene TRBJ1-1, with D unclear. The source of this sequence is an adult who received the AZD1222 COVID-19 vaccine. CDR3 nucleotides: TGTGCCAGCAGTTTTGGGGATCGGGAAGCTTTCTTT. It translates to CASSFGDREAFF.